A selection of T cell receptor beta chains follows, all from one sample in a study of cytomegalovirus exposure and HLA in healthy donors. Libraries were prepared by immunoSEQ multiplex PCR; TCRdb keeps only in-frame clonotypes and omits some of them. The sample includes about 95,000 clones, about two thirds of them seen just once. Sequenced: PBMCs. Receptors were obtained from a woman aged 50 to 60 in good health and CMV-seropositive. Both conserved end residues are part of each CDR3. D genes are given only for firm matches. A clone size is listed for some rows: how often the clone was seen (once, few, many), or a class if it is expanded.

j_call d_call clone_size v_call cdr3_nt cdr3_aa
TRBJ1-2 TRBD1 few TRBV18 TGTGCCAGCTCAGACCAAAGGGACAGACGCTATGGCTACACCTTC CASSDQRDRRYGYTF
TRBJ2-7 TRBD2 . TRBV18 TGTGCCAGCTCACCTCCTATAGCGGGAGGGCTGGTGCAGTACTTC CASSPPIAGGLVQYF
TRBJ2-7 TRBD2 few TRBV28 TGTGCCAGCAGTTCTCCTAGCGGGAGCCTCTACGAGCAGTACTTC CASSSPSGSLYEQYF
TRBJ2-2 . . TRBV14 TGTGCCAGCAGCAACCACCGGACCGGGGAGCTGTTTTTT CASSNHRTGELFF
TRBJ1-2 TRBD1 . TRBV7-9 TGTTCCAGCAGCTCGCCGGGACAGGGCTATGGCTACACCTTC CSSSSPGQGYGYTF
TRBJ1-5 . . TRBV11-3 TGTGCCAGCAGCTTCCCGAGACATGATAGCAATCAGCCCCAGCATTTT CASSFPRHDSNQPQHF
TRBJ1-1 TRBD1 . TRBV5-6 TGTGCCAGCAGCTGGGACAGGGTATTTCCTGAAGCTTTCTTT CASSWDRVFPEAFF
TRBJ2-7 . . TRBV10-3 TGTGCCATCAGCCCGGGACGGGACTCCCACGAGCAGTACTTC CAISPGRDSHEQYF
TRBJ2-7 TRBD2 . TRBV5-1 TGCGCCAGCAGCTTGGGTCAGCGGGAGGCCGAGCAGTACTTC CASSLGQREAEQYF
TRBJ1-1 . once TRBV30 TGTGCCGACTCCGTGTTAACTGAAGCTTTCTTT CADSVLTEAFF
TRBJ2-1 . . TRBV7-2 TGTGCCAGCTCCTTCCCGGGAGCTTACAATGAGCAGTTCTTC CASSFPGAYNEQFF
TRBJ2-3 TRBD2 few TRBV28 TGTGCCAGCAGTTTTCCCTATACCGGGACTAGCGGGAGAACGGATACGCAGTATTTT CASSFPYTGTSGRTDTQYF
TRBJ2-2 TRBD2 . TRBV5-1 TGCGCCAGCAGCTTACTAGCGCCGAACACCGGGGAGCTGTTTTTT CASSLLAPNTGELFF
TRBJ2-7 TRBD2 once TRBV9 TGTGCCAGCAGCGTGCTATCTCGGGGGGACGAGCAGTACTTC CASSVLSRGDEQYF
TRBJ2-1 . . TRBV9 TGTGCCAGCAGCGTCTCCCCCCGGGATGAGCAGTTCTTC CASSVSPRDEQFF
TRBJ1-3 TRBD1 . TRBV28 TGTGCCAGCAGCTTACCAGGGGGCGGTGGAAACACCATATATTTT CASSLPGGGGNTIYF
TRBJ2-3 TRBD2 . TRBV7-8 TGTGCCAGCAGCCCCTCCCGACTAGCGGGACTCACAGATACGCAGTATTTT CASSPSRLAGLTDTQYF
TRBJ2-1 TRBD2 . TRBV7-6 TGTGCCAGCACCGACGACTGGGGACTAGCGGGAGGCTACAATGAGCAGTTCTTC CASTDDWGLAGGYNEQFF
TRBJ2-3 . . TRBV18 TGTGCCAGCTCACCATCCGGCAGGGGCGGAGGCACAGATACGCAGTATTTT CASSPSGRGGGTDTQYF
TRBJ1-5 . . TRBV5-1 TGCGCCAGCAGCTTGGGAGGAAATAGCAATCAGCCCCAGCATTTT CASSLGGNSNQPQHF